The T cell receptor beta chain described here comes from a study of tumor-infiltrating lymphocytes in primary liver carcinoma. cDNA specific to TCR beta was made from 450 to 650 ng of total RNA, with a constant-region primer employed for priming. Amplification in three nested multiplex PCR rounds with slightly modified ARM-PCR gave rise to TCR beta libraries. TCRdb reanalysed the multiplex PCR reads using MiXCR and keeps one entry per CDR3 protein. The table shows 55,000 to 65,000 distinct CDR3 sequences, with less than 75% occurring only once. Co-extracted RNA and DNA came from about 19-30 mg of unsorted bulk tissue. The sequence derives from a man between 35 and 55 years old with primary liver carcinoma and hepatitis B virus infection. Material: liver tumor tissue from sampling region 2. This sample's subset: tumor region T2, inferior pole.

As DNA, the CDR3 is TGTGCCAACCGCCAAGAGAAGGGAGTGACAGATACGCAGTATTTT. Residues: CANRQEKGVTDTQYF. The chain employs TRBV4-2 and TRBJ2-3; a possible D gene is TRBD2 (5 bases). Germline V gene sequence: CDR1 LGHNA, CDR2 YNFKEQ. The CDR3 extends over 15 amino acids. V shed 10 bases and J shed 3 bases, with 20 bases lying between them.